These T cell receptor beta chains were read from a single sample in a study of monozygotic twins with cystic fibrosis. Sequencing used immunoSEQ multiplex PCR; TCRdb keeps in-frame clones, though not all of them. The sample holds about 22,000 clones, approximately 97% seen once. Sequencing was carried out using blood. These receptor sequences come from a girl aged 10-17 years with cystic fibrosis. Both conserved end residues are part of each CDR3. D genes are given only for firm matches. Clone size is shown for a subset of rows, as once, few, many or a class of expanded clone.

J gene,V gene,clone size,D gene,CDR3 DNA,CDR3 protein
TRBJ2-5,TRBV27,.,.,TGTGCCAGCAGTTCACGACAGACGAAGGGGCAAGAGACCCAGTACTTC,CASSSRQTKGQETQYF
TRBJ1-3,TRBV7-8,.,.,TGTGCCAGCAGCTTAGGTTGGGGCAGGGACCTCTTCCCCTCTGGAAACACCATATATTTT,CASSLGWGRDLFPSGNTIYF
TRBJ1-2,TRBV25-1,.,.,TGTGCCAGCAGTGTACCCAGGTCAGGGAGTTATGGCTACACCTTC,CASSVPRSGSYGYTF
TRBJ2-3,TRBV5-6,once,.,TGTGCCAGCAGCTCCTACCTCCACCCAGATACGCAGTATTTT,CASSSYLHPDTQYF
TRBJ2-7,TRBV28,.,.,TGTGCCAGCAGTCCCTCAACCTCCTACGAGCAGTACTTC,CASSPSTSYEQYF
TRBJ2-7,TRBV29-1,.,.,TGCAGCGGCGTCCCTCGGGTAAAAAACGCCTACGAGCAGTACTTC,CSGVPRVKNAYEQYF
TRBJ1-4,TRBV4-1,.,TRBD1,TGCGCCAGCGGAAACCGAGGACAGGGGGCGCGATCAGGCAATGAAAAACTGTTTTTT,CASGNRGQGARSGNEKLFF
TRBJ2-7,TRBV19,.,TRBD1,TGTGCCAGTAGTATAAAGGGGACAGGCTACGAGCAGTACTTC,CASSIKGTGYEQYF
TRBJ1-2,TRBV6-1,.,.,TGTGCCAGCAGTTCCACAGGTGGCGGGAGCTACACCTTC,CASSSTGGGSYTF
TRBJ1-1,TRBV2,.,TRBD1,TGTGCCAGCAGTGAAGCACAGGGGATGAACACTGAAGCTTTCTTT,CASSEAQGMNTEAFF
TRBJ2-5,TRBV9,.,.,TGTGCCAGCAGCCCGCCTGCAGGGAGTCCCCAAGAGACCCAGTACTTC,CASSPPAGSPQETQYF
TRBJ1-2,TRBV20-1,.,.,TGCAGTGCTAGGAGGCTAGAGGGCTACACCTTC,CSARRLEGYTF
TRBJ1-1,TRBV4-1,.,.,TGCGCCAGCAGCCGAAGACAGAACACTGAAGCTTTCTTT,CASSRRQNTEAFF
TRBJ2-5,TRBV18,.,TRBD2,TGTGCCAGCTCACACGGACTAGCGGGCTTACAAGAGACCCAGTACTTC,CASSHGLAGLQETQYF
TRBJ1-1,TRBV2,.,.,TGTGCCAGCAGGGAGTTGCGAGGGGGCACTGAAGCTTTCTTT,CASRELRGGTEAFF
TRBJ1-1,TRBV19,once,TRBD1,TGTGCCAGCCGGGACAGCAAAAGCATGAACACTGAAGCTTTCTTT,CASRDSKSMNTEAFF
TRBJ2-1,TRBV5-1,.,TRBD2,TGCGCCAGCAGCTTTGAACTCCCGGGACTAGCGGGCGATGAGCAGTTCTTC,CASSFELPGLAGDEQFF
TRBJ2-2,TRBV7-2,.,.,TGTGCCAGCAGCTCCAGGCGTAGCTTTGGCACCGGGGAGCTGTTTTTT,CASSSRRSFGTGELFF
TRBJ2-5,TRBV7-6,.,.,TGTGCCAGCAGCTTACATAGGTTGGAGACCCAGTACTTC,CASSLHRLETQYF
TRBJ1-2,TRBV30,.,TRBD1,TGTGCCTGGGAACCGGGACAGGGAAAAGGCTACACCTTC,CAWEPGQGKGYTF
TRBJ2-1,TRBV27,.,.,TGTGCCAGCAGTCCCCTCCGGACTGGGACGGGGGATGAGCAGTTCTTC,CASSPLRTGTGDEQFF
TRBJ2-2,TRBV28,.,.,TGTGCCAGCAGTTTTCGGTACGTCGGGGAGCTGTTTTTT,CASSFRYVGELFF
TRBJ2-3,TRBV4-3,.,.,TGCGCCAGCAGCCAAGAAGACGGTGAACGCACAGATACGCAGTATTTT,CASSQEDGERTDTQYF
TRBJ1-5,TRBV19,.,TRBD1,TGTGCCAGTAGTATTCTGGGGACAGGGAGTAATCAGCCCCAGCATTTT,CASSILGTGSNQPQHF
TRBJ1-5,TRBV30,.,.,TGTGCCTGGACTTCGGGACAAAGAAATCAGCCCCAGCATTTT,CAWTSGQRNQPQHF
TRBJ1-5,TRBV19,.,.,TGTGCCAGTAGCGACAGGTTCCCCAATCAGCCCCAGCATTTT,CASSDRFPNQPQHF
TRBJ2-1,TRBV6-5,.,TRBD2,TGTGCCAGCTGGACTAGCGGGACCTACAATGAGCAGTTCTTC,CASWTSGTYNEQFF
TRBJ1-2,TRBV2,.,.,TGTGCCAGCAGTGAAACAGGGACGGCCTACTATGGCTACACCTTC,CASSETGTAYYGYTF
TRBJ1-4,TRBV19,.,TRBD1,TGTGCCAGTAGTACCCAGGGACAGGGATTAGGCGAAAAACTGTTTTTT,CASSTQGQGLGEKLFF
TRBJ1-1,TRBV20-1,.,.,TGCAGTGCCGCCAATGAAGCTTTCTTT,CSAANEAFF
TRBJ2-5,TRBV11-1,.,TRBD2,TGTGCCAGCAGCCCGGGACTAGCGGGATTCTTAGAGACCCAGTACTTC,CASSPGLAGFLETQYF
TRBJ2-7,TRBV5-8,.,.,TGTGCCAGCAGCTCTCCCGGGGGGGACAGTTTCTACGAGCAGTACTTC,CASSSPGGDSFYEQYF
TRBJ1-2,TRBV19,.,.,TGTGCCAGTAGGCCGGATGGTAAAGGCTATGGCTACACCTTC,CASRPDGKGYGYTF
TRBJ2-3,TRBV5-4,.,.,TGTGCCAGCAGCCTTAGACCGGGCCTCGGCACAGATACGCAGTATTTT,CASSLRPGLGTDTQYF
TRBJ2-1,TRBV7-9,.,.,TGTGCCAGCAGCTTAGGGCGAAATAAGCAGTTCTTC,CASSLGRNKQFF
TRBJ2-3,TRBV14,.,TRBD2,TGTGCCAGCAGCCAGGCGCCCGGGACTAGCGGAGAAGATACGCAGTATTTT,CASSQAPGTSGEDTQYF
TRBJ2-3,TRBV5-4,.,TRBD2,TGTGCCAGCAGCGCCGGGACTAGCGGGCCTAGCACAGATACGCAGTATTTT,CASSAGTSGPSTDTQYF
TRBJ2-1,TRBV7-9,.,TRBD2,TGTGCCAGCAGCTCCCGACTAGCGGGAATGAATGAGCAGTTCTTC,CASSSRLAGMNEQFF
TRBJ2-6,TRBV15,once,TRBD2,TGTGCCACCAGCAGAGATCGCCTAGCGGGCCTCGGTGGGGCCAACGTCCTGACTTTC,CATSRDRLAGLGGANVLTF
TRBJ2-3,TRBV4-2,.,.,TGTGCCAGCAGCCAAGTCGAGGCTAGCGCCACAGATACGCAGTATTTT,CASSQVEASATDTQYF
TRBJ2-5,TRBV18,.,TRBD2,TGTGCCAGCTCACCACCCCGGGGGGGGCGAAAACAAGAGACCCAGTACTTC,CASSPPRGGRKQETQYF
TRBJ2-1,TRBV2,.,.,TGTGCCAGCAGTGGGGGGCTAGGAATGACTCCTGAGCAGTTCTTC,CASSGGLGMTPEQFF
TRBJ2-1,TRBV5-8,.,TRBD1,TGTGCCAGCGTCCTACAGGGGGCCAGGAATGAGCAGTTCTTC,CASVLQGARNEQFF